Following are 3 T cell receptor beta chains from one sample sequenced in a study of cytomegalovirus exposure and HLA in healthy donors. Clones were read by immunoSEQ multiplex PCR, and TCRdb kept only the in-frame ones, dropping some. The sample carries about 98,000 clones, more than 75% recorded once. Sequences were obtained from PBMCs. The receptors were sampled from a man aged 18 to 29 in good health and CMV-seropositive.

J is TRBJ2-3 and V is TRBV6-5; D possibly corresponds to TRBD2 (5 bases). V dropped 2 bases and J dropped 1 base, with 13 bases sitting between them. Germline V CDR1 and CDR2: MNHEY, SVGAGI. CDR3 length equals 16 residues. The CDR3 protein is CASSYGRGSGTDTQYF. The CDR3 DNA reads TGTGCCAGCAGTTACGGTCGAGGGTCCGGCACAGATACGCAGTATTTT.

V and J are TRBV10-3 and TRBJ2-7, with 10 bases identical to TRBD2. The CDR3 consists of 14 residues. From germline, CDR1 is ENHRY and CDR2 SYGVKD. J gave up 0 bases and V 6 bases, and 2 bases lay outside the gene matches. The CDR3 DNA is TGTGCCATCAGACTAGCGGGAAGCTCCTACGAGCAGTACTTC. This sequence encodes CAIRLAGSSYEQYF.

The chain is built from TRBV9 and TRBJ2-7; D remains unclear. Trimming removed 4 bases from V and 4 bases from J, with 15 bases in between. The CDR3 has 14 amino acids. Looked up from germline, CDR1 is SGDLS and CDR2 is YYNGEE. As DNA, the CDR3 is TGTGCCAGCAGCTCCGGCGTGGAGTATTACGAGCAGTACTTC. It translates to CASSSGVEYYEQYF.